This T cell receptor (beta chain) was identified during a study of post-analysis software for immune sequencing data. Prepared TCR beta cDNA libraries contained unique molecular identifiers. In TCRdb, the PCR reads were re-called with MiXCR into one record per CDR3 protein. Of 820,000 or so distinct CDR3 sequences detected, approximately 53% appear once; the ten largest clones hold 4.6%. Details on this clonotype: Its antigen is not known.

Germline V gene lookup returns CDR1 SGHRS and CDR2 YFSETQ. CDR3 size: 14 residues. The V gene lost 2 bases and the J gene lost 11 bases, with 19 bases spanning the gap. The study, taken as a whole, reports: The study found TRBV5-6, TRBV5-1 and TRBV20-1 among five or six TRBV segments more frequent in patients than controls.

The sequence came from a girl under 18 with multiple sclerosis. The sample comprised blood. The genes are TRBV5-1 and TRBJ1-1; D gene unclear. The CDR3 region has the DNA TGCGCCAGCAGCTTTGTCGGTACCTCTATCACGGCTTTCTTT. It translates to CASSFVGTSITAFF.